This T cell receptor beta chain was observed in a study of identical twins. Study-wide results and caveats: With beta out-of-frame sequences, excess sharing by twins was weaker.

This clonotype was observed many times. Its antigen is unknown. This CDR3 is built from 15 residues. In germline, CDR1 is PRHDT, CDR2 FYEKMQ (reference sequence). V lost 2 bases and J lost 6, with 13 bases in between. Addition of a universal primer site occurred through template switching, and cDNA carried unique molecular identifiers. Via MiXCR, TCRdb re-called the 5' RACE reads, giving one row per CDR3 protein. The table includes under 400,000 distinct CDR3 sequences, approximately 9.1% detected once. The chain has TRBV13 and TRBJ2-2; D is possibly TRBD2 (5 bases). The source is a woman aged 45 to 65 in good health. The sequencing input was naive T cells sorted from blood. The CDR3 DNA follows: TGTGCCAGCAGCTTAACGGAGGCGCCACCCGGGGAGCTGTTTTTT. It specifies CASSLTEAPPGELFF. The entire variable domain, with the rest obtained from reference TRBV13 and TRBJ2-2, is as follows: AAGVIQSPRHLIKEKRETATLKCYPIPRHDTVYWYQQGPGQDPQFLISFYEKMQSDKGSIPDRFSAQQFSDYHSELNMSSLELGDSALYFCASSLTEAPPGELFFGEGSRLTVL.